Presented here are 11 T cell receptor beta chains from one specimen sequenced in a study of glioma-infiltrating T cells after dendritic cell vaccination. Time point denoted: after dendritic cell vaccination, including at tumor progression/relapse. Method: immunoSEQ multiplex PCR; TCRdb's copy keeps in-frame clones and lacks some. The data show approximately 62,000 clones, with approximately 86% seen just once and around a tenth held by the top ten. Source: blood, taken after dendritic cell vaccination. The origin of the receptors is a human donor with glioblastoma.

The sample holds one count of this clone. The V and J genes are TRBV9 and TRBJ2-2; weak D call: TRBD2 (5 bases). Germline V gene lookup returns CDR1 SGDLS and CDR2 YYNGEE. The CDR3 has 14 residues. The germline V and J ends were trimmed by 7 bases and 1 base, with 11 bases remaining between them. The DNA for the CDR3 is TGTGCCAGCTCCTTGAGCGGGAACACCGGGGAGCTGTTTTTT. This encodes CASSLSGNTGELFF.

The chain links TRBV4-3 to TRBJ2-3; TRBD1 is a possible D gene (6 bases). V gave up 0 bases and J gave up 1 base, with 11 bases separating them. This CDR3 region has 16 residues. CDR1 is LGHNA and CDR2 is YSLEER in the germline V gene. The CDR3 bases are TGCGCCAGCAGCCAAGAGGGGGCAGGAGGCACAGATACGCAGTATTTT. Protein sequence: CASSQEGAGGTDTQYF.

V usage is TRBV14 and J usage is TRBJ1-1; D is unresolved. V lost 0 bases and J lost 2, with 13 bases in between. The CDR3 has 16 amino acids. Germline CDR1 SGHDN, CDR2 FVKESK. Written as DNA, the CDR3 is TGTGCCAGCAGCCAAGAGGGTCGGGAGCATAACACTGAAGCTTTCTTT. It codes for CASSQEGREHNTEAFF.

Remarks on this clone: Other DNA sequences in this sample translate to the same CDR3. The chain combines TRBV30 with TRBJ2-3, with 8 nucleotides matching TRBD2. Trimming at V came to 0 bases and at J to 1 base, leaving 0 bases not matched to a gene. This CDR3 region has 14 residues. CDR1 is GTSNPN, CDR2 SVGIG, per germline (reference sequence). The CDR3 DNA is TGTGCCTGGAGTGTAGCGGGGGGCACAGATACGCAGTATTTT. The encoded protein is CAWSVAGGTDTQYF. Full variable domain (remainder filled in from reference TRBV30 and TRBJ2-3): SQTIHQWPATLVQPVGSPLSLECTVEGTSNPNLYWYRQAAGRGLQLLFYSVGIGQISSEVPQNLSASRPQDRQFILSSKKLLLSDSGFYLCAWSVAGGTDTQYFGPGTRLTVL.

J is TRBJ2-3 and V is TRBV18; 7 bases fit TRBD1. The CDR3 consists of 14 residues. Per the germline V gene, CDR1 is KGHSH and CDR2 is LQKENI. V dropped 1 base and J dropped 3; count of bases not matched to a gene: 1. The chain's CDR3 is CASSPQGATDTQYF. CDR3 nucleotides: TGTGCCAGCTCACCACAGGGGGCAACAGATACGCAGTATTTT.

V is TRBV12-5 and J is TRBJ2-7, with D tentatively TRBD2 (5 bases). The ends were cut back, 5 bases at V and 2 bases at J, with 13 bases in the middle. Germline V lookup: CDR1 LGHNT, CDR2 FRNRAP. The CDR3 contains 14 residues. The CDR3 reads CASGPRTSTYEQYF. As DNA, the CDR3 is TGTGCTAGTGGTCCGCGGACTTCAACCTACGAGCAGTACTTC. The entire variable domain, with the rest obtained from reference TRBV12-5 and TRBJ2-7, is as follows: DARVTQTPRHKVTEMGQEVTMRCQPILGHNTVFWYRQTMMQGLELLAYFRNRAPLDDSGMPKDRFSAEMPDATLATLKIQPSEPRDSAVYFCASGPRTSTYEQYFGPGTRLTVT.

This clone occurred a few times. DNA of the CDR3: TGCGCCAGCAGCTTGGGCGTAAAGCGGGGTCTGAGGGAGCAGTACTTC. Encoded protein: CASSLGVKRGLREQYF. The chain has TRBV5-1 and TRBJ2-7, with 7 bases fitting TRBD2. The CDR3 totals 16 residues. Trimming removed 0 bases from V and 7 bases from J; junction bases left unmatched: 13. Germline loops: CDR1 SGHRS, CDR2 YFSETQ.

The CDR3 loop reads CASSPRGGIDSPLHF. CDR3 in DNA: TGCGCCAGCAGCCCGCGGGGAGGGATAGATTCACCCCTCCACTTT. This chain uses TRBV4-3 with TRBJ1-6; D call uncertain. The CDR3 sequence is 15 residues long. Germline V gene lookup returns CDR1 LGHNA and CDR2 YSLEER. Deletions cut 4 bases from V and 8 bases from J, with 15 bases between.

CDR3 residues: CASSPGDPRYVRGYTF. CDR3 coding DNA: TGTGCCAGCAGCCCGGGGGACCCCCGCTACGTACGTGGCTACACCTTC. This rearrangement joins TRBV7-2 to TRBJ1-2; D is possibly TRBD1 (5 bases). The CDR3 has 16 residues. V was cut by 5 bases and J by 7 bases, with 23 bases left in between. Germline CDR1 reads SGHTA; CDR2 reads FQGNSA.

V gene TRBV7-2 combines with J gene TRBJ2-1; 9 bases line up with TRBD1. The CDR3 totals 15 residues. Unmatched junction bases numbered 8, after V lost 5 bases and J lost 6 bases. Germline V gene data show CDR1 as SGHTA and CDR2 as FQGNSA. DNA of the CDR3: TGTGCCAGCAGCATGATGGGACAGGGACCCAATGAGCAGTTCTTC. Protein sequence: CASSMMGQGPNEQFF.

This clone appeared a few times. This chain joins TRBV6-5 and TRBJ2-7, with 9 positions matching TRBD1. The CDR3 sequence is 15 residues long. V lost 5 bases to trimming and J lost 3 bases; unmatched junction nucleotides: 8. From germline, CDR1 is MNHEY and CDR2 SVGAGI. CDR3 residues: CASSAVPGQGYEQYF. CDR3 DNA: TGTGCCAGCAGTGCCGTTCCGGGACAGGGCTACGAGCAGTACTTC.